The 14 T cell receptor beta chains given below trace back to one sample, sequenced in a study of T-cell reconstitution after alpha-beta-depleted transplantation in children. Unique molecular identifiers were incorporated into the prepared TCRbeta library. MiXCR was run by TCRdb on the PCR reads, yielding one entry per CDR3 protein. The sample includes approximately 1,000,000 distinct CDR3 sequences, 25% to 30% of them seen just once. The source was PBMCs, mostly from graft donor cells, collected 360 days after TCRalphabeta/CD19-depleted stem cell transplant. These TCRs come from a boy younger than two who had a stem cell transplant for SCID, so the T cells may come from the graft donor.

CDR3 in DNA: TGTGCCAGCAGTTTATCCCATTTTAATCAGCCCCAGCATTTT. Translation gives CASSLSHFNQPQHF. The chain employs TRBV28 and TRBJ1-5; unclear D gene. The CDR3 loop spans 14 amino acids. Trimming left V 1 base short and J 4 bases short, with 8 bases between. Germline CDR1 and CDR2: MDHEN and SYDVKM.

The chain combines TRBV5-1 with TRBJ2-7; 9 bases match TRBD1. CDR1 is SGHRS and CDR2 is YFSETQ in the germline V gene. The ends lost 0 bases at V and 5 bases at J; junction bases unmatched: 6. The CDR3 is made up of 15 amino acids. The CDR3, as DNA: TGCGCCAGCAGCTTGGAACAGGGGGCACCTAACGAGCAGTACTTC. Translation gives CASSLEQGAPNEQYF.

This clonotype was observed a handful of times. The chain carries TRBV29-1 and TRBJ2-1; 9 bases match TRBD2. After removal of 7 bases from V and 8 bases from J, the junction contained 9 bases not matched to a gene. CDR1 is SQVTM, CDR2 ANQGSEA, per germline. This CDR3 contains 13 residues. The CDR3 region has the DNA TGCAGCGGACGAGCGGGGGGCGGCTATGAGCAGTTCTTC. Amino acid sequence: CSGRAGGGYEQFF.

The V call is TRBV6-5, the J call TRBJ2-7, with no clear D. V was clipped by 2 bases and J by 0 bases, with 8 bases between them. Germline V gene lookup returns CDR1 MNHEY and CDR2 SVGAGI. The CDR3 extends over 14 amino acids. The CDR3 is CASSYGPLSYEQYF. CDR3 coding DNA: TGTGCCAGCAGTTACGGTCCCCTCTCCTACGAGCAGTACTTC.

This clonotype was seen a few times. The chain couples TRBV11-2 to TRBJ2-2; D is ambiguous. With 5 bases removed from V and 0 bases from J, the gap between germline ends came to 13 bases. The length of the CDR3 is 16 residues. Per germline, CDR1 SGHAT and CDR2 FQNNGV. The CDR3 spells CASSQEVVANTGELFF. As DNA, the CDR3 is TGTGCCAGCAGCCAAGAAGTGGTAGCGAACACCGGGGAGCTGTTTTTT. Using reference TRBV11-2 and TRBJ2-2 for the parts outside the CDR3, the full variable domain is EAGVAQSPRYKIIEKRQSVAFWCNPISGHATLYWYQQILGQGPKLLIQFQNNGVVDDSQLPKDRFSAERLKGVDSTLKIQPAKLEDSAVYLCASSQEVVANTGELFFGEGSRLTVL.

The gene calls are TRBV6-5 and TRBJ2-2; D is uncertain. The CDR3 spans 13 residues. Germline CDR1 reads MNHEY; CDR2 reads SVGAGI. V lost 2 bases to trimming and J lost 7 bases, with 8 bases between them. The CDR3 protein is CASSYRGIGELFF. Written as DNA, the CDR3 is TGTGCCAGCAGTTACAGAGGTATCGGGGAGCTGTTTTTT.

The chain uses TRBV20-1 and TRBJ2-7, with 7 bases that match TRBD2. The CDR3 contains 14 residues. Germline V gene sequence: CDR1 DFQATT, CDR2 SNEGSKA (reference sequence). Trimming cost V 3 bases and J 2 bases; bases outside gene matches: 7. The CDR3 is CSASGGVAPYEQYF. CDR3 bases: TGCAGTGCTAGTGGGGGGGTGGCCCCCTACGAGCAGTACTTC.

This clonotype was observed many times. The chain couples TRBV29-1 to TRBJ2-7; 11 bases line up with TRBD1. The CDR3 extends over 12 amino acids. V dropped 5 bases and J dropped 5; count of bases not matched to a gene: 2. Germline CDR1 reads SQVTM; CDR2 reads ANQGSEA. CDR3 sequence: CSVRDRGDEQYF. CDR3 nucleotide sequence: TGCAGCGTTAGGGACAGGGGGGACGAGCAGTACTTC.

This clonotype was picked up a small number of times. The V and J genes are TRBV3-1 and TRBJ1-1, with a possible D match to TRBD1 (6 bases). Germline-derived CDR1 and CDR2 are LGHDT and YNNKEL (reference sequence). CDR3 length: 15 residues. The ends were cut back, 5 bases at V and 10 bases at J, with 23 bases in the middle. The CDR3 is CASSTGTQVYSLAFF. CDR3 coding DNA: TGTGCCAGCAGCACCGGGACACAGGTTTATTCTCTAGCTTTCTTT.

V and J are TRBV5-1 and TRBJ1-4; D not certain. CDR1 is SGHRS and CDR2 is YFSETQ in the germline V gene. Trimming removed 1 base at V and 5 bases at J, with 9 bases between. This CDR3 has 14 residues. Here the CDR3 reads CASSLYSSNEKLFF. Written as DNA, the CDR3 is TGCGCCAGCAGCTTGTACAGTTCAAATGAAAAACTGTTTTTT.

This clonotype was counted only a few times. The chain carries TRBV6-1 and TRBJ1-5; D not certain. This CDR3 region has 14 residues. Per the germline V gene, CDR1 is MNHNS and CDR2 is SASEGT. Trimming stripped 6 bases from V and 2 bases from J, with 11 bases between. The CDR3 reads CASSLSDGNQPQHF. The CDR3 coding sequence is TGTGCCAGCAGCCTAAGCGACGGCAATCAGCCCCAGCATTTT.

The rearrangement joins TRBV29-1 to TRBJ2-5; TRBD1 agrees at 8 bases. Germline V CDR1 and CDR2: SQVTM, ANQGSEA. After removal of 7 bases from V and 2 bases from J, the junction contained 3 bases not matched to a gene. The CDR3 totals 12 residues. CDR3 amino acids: CSGGTGQETQYF. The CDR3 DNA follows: TGCAGCGGAGGGACAGGTCAAGAGACCCAGTACTTC.

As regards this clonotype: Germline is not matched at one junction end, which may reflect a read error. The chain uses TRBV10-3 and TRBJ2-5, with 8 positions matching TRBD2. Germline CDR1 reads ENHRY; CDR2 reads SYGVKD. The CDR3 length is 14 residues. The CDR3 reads CPISEEAGGETQYF. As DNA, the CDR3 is TGTCCCATCAGTGAAGAGGCGGGGGGCGAGACCCAGTACTTC.

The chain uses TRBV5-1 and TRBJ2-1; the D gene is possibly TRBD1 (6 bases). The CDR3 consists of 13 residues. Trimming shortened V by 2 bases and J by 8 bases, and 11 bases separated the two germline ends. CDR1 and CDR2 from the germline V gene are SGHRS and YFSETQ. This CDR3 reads CASSFQGNDEQFF. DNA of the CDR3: TGCGCCAGCAGCTTCCAGGGGAACGATGAGCAGTTCTTC.